This T cell receptor beta chain was captured in a study of T cell responses to AZD1222 COVID-19 vaccine. Profiled with immunoSEQ multiplex PCR; TCRdb holds only in-frame clones, not every one. Of around 200,000 clones in the sample, 80% to 95% are singletons; the top ten hold around 3.8%. Per the germline V gene, CDR1 is SGHRS and CDR2 is YFSETQ. V gave up 4 bases and J gave up 7 bases; unmatched junction bases: 8. The CDR3 runs 16 residues. The sample consisted of peripheral blood, taken on day 0 of AZD1222 vaccination. The chain combines TRBV5-1 with TRBJ2-1; TRBD2 aligns across 13 bases. This clonotype originated in an adult in good health. The chain's CDR3 is CASSVGLAGRVNEQFF. The CDR3 region has the DNA TGCGCCAGCAGCGTGGGACTAGCGGGAAGAGTTAATGAGCAGTTCTTC.